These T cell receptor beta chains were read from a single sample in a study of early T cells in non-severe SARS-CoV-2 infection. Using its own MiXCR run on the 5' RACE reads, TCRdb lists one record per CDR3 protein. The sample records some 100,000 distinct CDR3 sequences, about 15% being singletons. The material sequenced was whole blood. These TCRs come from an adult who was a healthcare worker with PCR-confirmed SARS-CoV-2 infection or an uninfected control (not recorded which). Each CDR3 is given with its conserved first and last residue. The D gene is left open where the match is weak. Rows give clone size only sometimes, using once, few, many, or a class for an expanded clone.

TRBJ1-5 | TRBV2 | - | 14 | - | CASSEDWRDQPQHF | TGTGCCAGCAGTGAAGACTGGCGGGACCAGCCCCAGCATTTT
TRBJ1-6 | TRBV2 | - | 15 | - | CASSQKDNYNSPLHF | TGTGCCAGCAGTCAAAAGGACAATTATAATTCACCCCTCCACTTT
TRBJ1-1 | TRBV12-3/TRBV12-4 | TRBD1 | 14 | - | CASRGTGSNTEAFF | TGTGCCAGCAGGGGGACAGGGTCGAACACTGAAGCTTTCTTT
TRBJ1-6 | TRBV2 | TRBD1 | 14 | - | CASREGGADSPLHF | TGTGCCAGCAGGGAAGGGGGCGCGGATTCACCCCTCCACTTT
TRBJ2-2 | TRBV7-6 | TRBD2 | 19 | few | CASSLRTSGGRTNTGELFF | TGTGCCAGCAGCTTGAGGACTAGCGGGGGGCGAACGAACACCGGGGAGCTGTTTTTT
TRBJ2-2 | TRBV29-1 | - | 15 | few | CSVVRPLRGTGELFF | TGCAGCGTTGTTCGGCCTCTGAGGGGTACCGGGGAGCTGTTTTTT
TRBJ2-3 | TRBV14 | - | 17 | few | CASSQAVAGGTTDTQYF | TGTGCCAGCAGCCAAGCTGTTGCAGGCGGAACCACAGATACGCAGTATTTT
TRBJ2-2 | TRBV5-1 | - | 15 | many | CASSGKTANTGELFF | TGCGCCAGCAGCGGAAAGACAGCGAACACCGGGGAGCTGTTTTTT
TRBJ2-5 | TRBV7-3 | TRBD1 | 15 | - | CASSRWAGGQETQYF | TGTGCCAGCAGCCGGTGGGCAGGGGGCCAAGAGACCCAGTACTTC
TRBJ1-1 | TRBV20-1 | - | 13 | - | CSASVWREIGAFF | TGCAGTGCTTCAGTTTGGCGGGAGATAGGAGCTTTCTTT
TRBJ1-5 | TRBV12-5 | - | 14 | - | CASAEDGTHQPQHF | TGTGCTAGTGCCGAAGACGGAACTCATCAGCCCCAGCATTTT